The 10 T cell receptor beta chains listed next were all sequenced from one sample in a study of CD8+CD57+ T cells in acquired aplastic anemia. It was genomic DNA that served as the template for profiling TCR beta VDJ and CDR3. TCRdb re-analysed the reads in MiXCR, keeping a single row per CDR3 protein. The sample consists of hundreds of thousands of distinct CDR3 sequences, about two thirds of them appearing once. Sequencing input: sorted CD4+, CD8+, or CD8+CD57+ T cells (not recorded which) from PBMCs. Receptors originate from a human donor in good health, serving as a control.

The gene calls are TRBV7-3 and TRBJ2-3; 7 nucleotides align to TRBD2. There are 12 residues in the CDR3. The V segment lost 6 bases and the J segment 4 bases; nucleotides outside the gene matches: 1. Germline CDR1 is SGHTA and CDR2 is FQGTGA. The CDR3 nucleotides read TGTGCCAGCAGTGGGGGGGCAGATACGCAGTATTTT. Translated: CASSGGADTQYF. Filled out from reference TRBV7-3 and TRBJ2-3, the complete variable domain reads GAGVSQTPSNKVTEKGKYVELRCDPISGHTALYWYRQSLGQGPEFLIYFQGTGAADDSGLPNDRFFAVRPEGSVSTLKIQRTERGDSAVYLCASSGGADTQYFGPGTRLTVL.

This chain links TRBV24-1 with TRBJ2-3, with 8 bases that match TRBD2. Germline V gives CDR1 KGHDR, CDR2 SFDVKD. The CDR3 is 18 residues long. V lost 2 bases and J lost 2; bases outside the gene matches: 11. CDR3 nucleotide sequence: TGTGCCACCAGTGATTCGATTCGAGTAGCGGGGTCCACAGATACGCAGTATTTT. It encodes CATSDSIRVAGSTDTQYF.

There are many counts of this clonotype. This chain's CDR3 is CARRGVRGGTDTQYF. CDR3 nucleotide sequence: TGTGCCAGGAGGGGGGTGCGGGGTGGCACAGATACGCAGTATTTT. V gene TRBV2 combines with J gene TRBJ2-3, with D perhaps being TRBD1 or TRBD2 (6 bases each). Trimming took 9 bases from V and 1 from J, leaving 17 bases between them. In germline, CDR1 is SNHLY, CDR2 FYNNEI. This CDR3 comprises 15 residues.

The rearrangement joins TRBV7-2 to TRBJ1-1; D remains unclear. The V end lost 5 bases, the J end lost 4 bases, and 14 bases lay between the germline ends. The germline CDR1 and CDR2 sequences are SGHTA and FQGNSA. This CDR3 comprises 14 residues. The CDR3 reads CASSNRGYGTEAFF. The CDR3 DNA is TGTGCCAGCAGCAACCGGGGTTATGGCACTGAAGCTTTCTTT.

This chain links TRBV5-6 with TRBJ1-2; D is ambiguous. The CDR3 loop spans 14 amino acids. V lost 7 bases to trimming and J lost 3 bases, with 16 bases between them. The germline gives CDR1 SGHDT, CDR2 YYEEEE. CDR3 sequence reads: CASRQVSGYYGYTF. In nucleotides, the CDR3 is TGTGCCAGCCGCCAGGTGTCAGGATACTATGGCTACACCTTC.

In this sample, this clonotype turned up many times. The CDR3 reads CASSGDRAGYGYTF. The CDR3 DNA sequence: TGTGCCAGCAGTGGGGACAGGGCCGGCTATGGCTACACCTTC. This chain links TRBV2 with TRBJ1-2; 9 bases line up with TRBD1. CDR1 SNHLY and CDR2 FYNNEI come from the germline V gene. V dropped 4 bases and J dropped 4; count of bases not matched to a gene: 4. The CDR3 sequence is 14 residues long.

The genes are TRBV5-5 and TRBJ2-1, with D unresolved. The CDR3 loop spans 15 amino acids. The V end was cut by 1 base, the J end by 3 bases, with 11 bases between. Looked up from germline, CDR1 is SGHKS and CDR2 is YYEKEE (reference sequence). This CDR3 reads CASSLIAWSYNEQFF. CDR3 coding DNA: TGTGCCAGCAGCTTGATAGCTTGGAGCTACAATGAGCAGTTCTTC.

This clonotype was recorded at least ten times. The chain carries TRBV3-1 and TRBJ1-1; no firm D call. V was cut by 2 bases and J by 5 bases, with 9 bases left in between. Germline lookup yields CDR1 LGHDT and CDR2 YNNKEL (reference sequence). CDR3 length: 13 residues. CDR3 DNA: TGTGCCAGCAGCCAAAACCTGGGGACTGAAGCTTTCTTT. This encodes CASSQNLGTEAFF. Combining the CDR3 with reference TRBV3-1 and TRBJ1-1 gives the whole variable domain DTAVSQTPKYLVTQMGNDKSIKCEQNLGHDTMYWYKQDSKKFLKIMFSYNNKELIINETVPNRFSPKSPDKAHLNLHINSLELGDSAVYFCASSQNLGTEAFFGQGTRLTVV.

The CDR3 loop is CASSLAPNSYEQYF. The CDR3 DNA sequence: TGCGCCAGCAGCTTGGCTCCCAACTCCTACGAGCAGTACTTC. This chain uses TRBV5-1 with TRBJ2-7, with no clear D. The V gene's germline CDR1 is SGHRS and CDR2 YFSETQ. The CDR3 runs 14 residues. Between the trimmed V and J ends, which lost 0 bases and 0 bases, there was a span of 7 bases.

Ten or more counts support this clonotype. The chain uses TRBV12-3 or TRBV12-4 and TRBJ2-2; TRBD1 is a possible D gene (5 bases). V was pared by 6 bases and J by 5 bases, with 16 bases between. The CDR3 sequence is 15 residues long. Written as DNA, the CDR3 is TGTGCCAGCAGCCCAACCGCAGGGATTACCGGGGAGCTGTTTTTT. It encodes CASSPTAGITGELFF.